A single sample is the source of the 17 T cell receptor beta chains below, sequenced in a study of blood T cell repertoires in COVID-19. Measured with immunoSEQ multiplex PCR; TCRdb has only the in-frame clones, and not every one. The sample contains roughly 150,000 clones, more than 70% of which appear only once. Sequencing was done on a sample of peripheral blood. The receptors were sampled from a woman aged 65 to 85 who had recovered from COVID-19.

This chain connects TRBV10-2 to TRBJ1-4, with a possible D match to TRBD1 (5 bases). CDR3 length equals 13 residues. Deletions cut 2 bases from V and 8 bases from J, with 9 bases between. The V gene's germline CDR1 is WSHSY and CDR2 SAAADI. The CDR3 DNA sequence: TGCGCCAGCAGTGAGCTGGAGGGGGAAAAACTGTTTTTT. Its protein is CASSELEGEKLFF.

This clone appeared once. In DNA, the CDR3 is TGTGCCTGGAGTGTACTGGGGAGCTGGACTGAAGCTTTCTTT. It is translated as CAWSVLGSWTEAFF. The gene calls are TRBV30 and TRBJ1-1; D is uncertain. This CDR3 has 14 amino acids. Trimming removed 0 bases at V and 5 bases at J, with 13 bases between. Germline V gene data show CDR1 as GTSNPN and CDR2 as SVGIG (reference sequence).

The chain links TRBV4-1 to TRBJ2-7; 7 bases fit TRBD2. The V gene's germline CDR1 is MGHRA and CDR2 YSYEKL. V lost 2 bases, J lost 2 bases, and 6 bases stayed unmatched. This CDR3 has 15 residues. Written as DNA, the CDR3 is TGCGCCAGCAGCCAATGGGAGGGCAGCACCTACGAGCAGTACTTC. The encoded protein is CASSQWEGSTYEQYF.

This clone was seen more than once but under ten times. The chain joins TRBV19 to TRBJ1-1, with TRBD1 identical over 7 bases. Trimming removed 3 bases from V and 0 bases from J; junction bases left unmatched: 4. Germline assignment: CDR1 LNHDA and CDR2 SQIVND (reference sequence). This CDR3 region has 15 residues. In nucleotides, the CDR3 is TGTGCCAGTAGTATTCTAGGACAGGTGAACACTGAAGCTTTCTTT. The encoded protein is CASSILGQVNTEAFF. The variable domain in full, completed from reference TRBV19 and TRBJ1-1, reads DGGITQSPKYLFRKEGQNVTLSCEQNLNHDAMYWYRQDPGQGLRLIYYSQIVNDFQKGDIAEGYSVSREKKESFPLTVTSAQKNPTAFYLCASSILGQVNTEAFFGQGTRLTVV.

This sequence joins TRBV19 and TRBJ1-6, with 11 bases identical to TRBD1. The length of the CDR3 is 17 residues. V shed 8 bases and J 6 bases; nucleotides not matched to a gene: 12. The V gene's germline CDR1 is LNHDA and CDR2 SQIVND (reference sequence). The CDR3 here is CASHLNPGTGGNSPLHF. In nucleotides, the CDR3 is TGTGCCAGTCACCTCAACCCTGGGACAGGGGGTAATTCACCCCTCCACTTT. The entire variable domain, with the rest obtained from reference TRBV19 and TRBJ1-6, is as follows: DGGITQSPKYLFRKEGQNVTLSCEQNLNHDAMYWYRQDPGQGLRLIYYSQIVNDFQKGDIAEGYSVSREKKESFPLTVTSAQKNPTAFYLCASHLNPGTGGNSPLHFGNGTRLTVT.

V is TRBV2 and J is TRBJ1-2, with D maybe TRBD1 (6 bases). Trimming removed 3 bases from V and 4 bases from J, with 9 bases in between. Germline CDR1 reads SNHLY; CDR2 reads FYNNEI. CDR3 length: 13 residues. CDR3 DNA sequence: TGTGCCAGCAGTGAGGGCAGGGGCTATGGCTACACCTTC. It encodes CASSEGRGYGYTF.

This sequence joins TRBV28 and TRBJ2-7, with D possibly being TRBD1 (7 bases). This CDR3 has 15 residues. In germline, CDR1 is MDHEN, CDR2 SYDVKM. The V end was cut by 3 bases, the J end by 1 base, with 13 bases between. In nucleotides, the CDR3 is TGTGCCAGCAGTTTCCCGGCAGGGGGGTCCTACGAGCAGTACTTC. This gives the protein CASSFPAGGSYEQYF.

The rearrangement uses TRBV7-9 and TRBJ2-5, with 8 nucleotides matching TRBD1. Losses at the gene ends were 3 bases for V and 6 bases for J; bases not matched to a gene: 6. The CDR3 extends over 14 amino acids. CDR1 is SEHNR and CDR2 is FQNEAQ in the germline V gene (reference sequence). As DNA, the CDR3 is TGTGCCAGCAGCTTCCGGACAGGGTTCAAGACCCAGTACTTC. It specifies CASSFRTGFKTQYF.

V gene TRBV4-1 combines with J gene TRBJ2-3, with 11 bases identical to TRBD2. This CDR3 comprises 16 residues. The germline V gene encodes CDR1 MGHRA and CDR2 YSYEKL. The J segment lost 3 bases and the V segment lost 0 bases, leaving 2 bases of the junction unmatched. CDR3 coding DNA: TGCGCCAGCAGCCAAGAACTAGCGGGGGCTACAGATACGCAGTATTTT. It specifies CASSQELAGATDTQYF.

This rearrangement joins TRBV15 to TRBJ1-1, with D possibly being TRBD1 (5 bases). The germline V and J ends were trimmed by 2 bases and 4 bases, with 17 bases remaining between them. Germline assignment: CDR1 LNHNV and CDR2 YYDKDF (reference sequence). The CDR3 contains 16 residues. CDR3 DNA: TGTGCCACCAGCAGACCTGGGGAGGGGTCGCGCACTGAAGCTTTCTTT. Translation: CATSRPGEGSRTEAFF. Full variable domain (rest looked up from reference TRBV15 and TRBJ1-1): DAMVIQNPRYQVTQFGKPVTLSCSQTLNHNVMYWYQQKSSQAPKLLFHYYDKDFNNEADTPDNFQSRRPNTSFCFLDIRSPGLGDTAMYLCATSRPGEGSRTEAFFGQGTRLTVV.

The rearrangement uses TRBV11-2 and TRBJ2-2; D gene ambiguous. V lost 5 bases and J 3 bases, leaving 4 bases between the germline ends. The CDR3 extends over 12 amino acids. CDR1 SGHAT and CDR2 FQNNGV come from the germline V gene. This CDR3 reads CASSQYTGELFF. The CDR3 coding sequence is TGTGCCAGCAGCCAGTACACCGGGGAGCTGTTTTTT.

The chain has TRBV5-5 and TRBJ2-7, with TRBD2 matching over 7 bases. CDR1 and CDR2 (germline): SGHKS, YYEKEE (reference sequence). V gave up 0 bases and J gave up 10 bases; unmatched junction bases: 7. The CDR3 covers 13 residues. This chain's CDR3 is CASSLGVAGQQYF. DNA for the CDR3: TGTGCCAGCAGCTTGGGGGTAGCGGGCCAACAGTACTTC.

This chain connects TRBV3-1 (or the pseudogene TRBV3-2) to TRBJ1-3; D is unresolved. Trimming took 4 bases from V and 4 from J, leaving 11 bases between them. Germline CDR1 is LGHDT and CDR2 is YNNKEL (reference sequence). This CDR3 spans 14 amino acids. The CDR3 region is CASSPSRWGNTIYF. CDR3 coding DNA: TGTGCCAGCAGCCCCTCCAGGTGGGGAAACACCATATATTTT.

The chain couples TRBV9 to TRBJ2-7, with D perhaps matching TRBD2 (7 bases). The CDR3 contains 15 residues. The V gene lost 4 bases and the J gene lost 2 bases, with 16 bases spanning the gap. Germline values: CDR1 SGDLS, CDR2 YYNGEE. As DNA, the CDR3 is TGTGCCAGCAGCCCTCTGGGGGGGGCCCCCTACGAGCAGTACTTC. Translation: CASSPLGGAPYEQYF.

The chain's CDR3 is CASSLAGTSAGELFF. In DNA form, the CDR3 reads TGCGCCAGCAGCTTGGCCGGGACTAGCGCCGGGGAGCTGTTTTTT. This chain links TRBV5-1 with TRBJ2-2; 10 bases fit TRBD2. The germline V gene has CDR1 SGHRS and CDR2 YFSETQ. The CDR3 is 15 amino acids. Trimming cost V 0 bases and J 6 bases; bases outside gene matches: 2.

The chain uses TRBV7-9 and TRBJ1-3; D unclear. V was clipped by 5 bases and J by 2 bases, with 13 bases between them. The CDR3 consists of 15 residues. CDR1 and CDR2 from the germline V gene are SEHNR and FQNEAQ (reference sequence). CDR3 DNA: TGTGCCAGCAGCCCCCAGGTTTCGGCTGGAAACACCATATATTTT. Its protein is CASSPQVSAGNTIYF.

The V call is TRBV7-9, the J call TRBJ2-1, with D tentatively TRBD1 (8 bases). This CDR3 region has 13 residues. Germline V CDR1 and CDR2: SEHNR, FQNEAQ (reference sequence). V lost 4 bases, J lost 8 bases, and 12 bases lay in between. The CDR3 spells CASSSTGGDEQFF. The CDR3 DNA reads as TGTGCCAGCAGCTCAACAGGGGGGGATGAGCAGTTCTTC.